The 23 T cell receptor beta chains below come from one sample, sequenced in a study of CD8 T cells in ankylosing spondylitis. The study's findings and limits: A TCR beta motif of seven or eight highly homologous variants appeared characteristic of ankylosing spondylitis blood.

For these receptors, no antigen is known. TCRdb analysed the 5' RACE reads with MiXCR anew, one entry per CDR3 protein. The top ten hold under 20% of the sample, which has over 700,000 distinct CDR3 sequences, 15% to 20% seen once. The sample consisted of blood, either unsorted or a sorted T cell fraction (not recorded which). Every receptor here comes from a male donor with ankylosing spondylitis.

The chain links TRBV10-3 to TRBJ1-5, with D hard to call. The germline V and J ends were trimmed by 3 bases and 0 bases, with 3 bases remaining between them. This CDR3 has 13 amino acids. Germline lookup yields CDR1 ENHRY and CDR2 SYGVKD. CDR3 sequence reads: CAISEVSNQPQHF. In DNA form, the CDR3 reads TGTGCCATCAGTGAAGTTAGCAATCAGCCCCAGCATTTT.

This clonotype was counted between two and nine times. The chain combines TRBV12-3 or TRBV12-4 with TRBJ1-6; D possibly corresponds to TRBD1 (6 bases). V was clipped by 5 bases and J by 10 bases, with 12 bases between them. The CDR3 consists of 13 residues. The CDR3 coding sequence is TGTGCCAGCAGTAAACAGGGTACCTCACCCCTCCACTTT. The encoded protein is CASSKQGTSPLHF.

The chain carries TRBV6-1 and TRBJ2-6, with D tentatively TRBD2 (6 bases). The germline V gene encodes CDR1 MNHNS and CDR2 SASEGT. CDR3 length: 16 residues. The V end lost 4 bases, the J end lost 1 base, and 11 bases lay between the germline ends. The CDR3 coding sequence is TGTGCCAGCAGTGCTACAGCGGGTTCTGGGGCCAACGTCCTGACTTTC. Translation gives CASSATAGSGANVLTF.

The chain joins TRBV12-3 or TRBV12-4 to TRBJ2-3, with D possibly matching TRBD2 (6 bases). V was cut by 6 bases and J by 0 bases, with 10 bases left in between. This CDR3 spans 14 amino acids. CDR3 in DNA: TGTGCCAGCAGCCGAAGCGGGAGCACAGATACGCAGTATTTT. It encodes CASSRSGSTDTQYF.

J is TRBJ2-1 and V is TRBV7-9; a possible D gene is TRBD2 (6 bases). Between the trimmed V and J ends, which lost 1 base and 8 bases, there was a span of 12 bases. The CDR3 covers 14 residues. From germline, CDR1 is SEHNR and CDR2 FQNEAQ (reference sequence). The CDR3 sequence: CASSLVGTPYEQFF. The CDR3, as DNA: TGTGCCAGCAGCTTAGTAGGGACTCCATATGAGCAGTTCTTC.

This clonotype appeared many times. The rearrangement links TRBV12-3 or TRBV12-4 to TRBJ1-2, with TRBD1 matching 7 bases. V shed 5 bases, J shed 8 bases, and the junction held 14 bases outside the gene matches. There are 15 residues in the CDR3. CDR3 coding DNA: TGTGCCAGCAGTCCTAGACAGGGAGGGAGCGGAGGCTACACCTTC. Translation gives CASSPRQGGSGGYTF.

This clonotype was found a few times. The J gene is TRBJ1-5, the V gene TRBV12-3 or TRBV12-4, with D perhaps TRBD1 (6 bases). CDR3 length: 16 residues. Trimming removed 1 base from V and 4 bases from J, with 14 bases in between. This CDR3 is CASSLVGTKKNQPQHF. DNA for the CDR3: TGTGCCAGCAGTTTAGTCGGGACAAAAAAAAATCAGCCCCAGCATTTT.

V usage is TRBV9 and J usage is TRBJ2-7, with 10 bases that match TRBD2. The V and J ends lost 4 bases and 3 bases, in that order; junction bases with no gene match: 7. This CDR3 has 15 residues. Germline V gene data show CDR1 as SGDLS and CDR2 as YYNGEE. The CDR3 sequence: CASSLSGGADYEQYF. CDR3 DNA sequence: TGTGCCAGCAGCTTGAGCGGGGGGGCCGACTACGAGCAGTACTTC.

This clonotype was observed a few times. The chain recombines TRBV3-1 with TRBJ2-5; 8 bases agree with TRBD2. The CDR3 loop spans 15 amino acids. V shed 0 bases, J shed 6 bases, and the junction held 6 bases outside the gene matches. CDR1 is LGHDT, CDR2 YNNKEL, per germline (reference sequence). The CDR3 DNA follows: TGTGCCAGCAGCCAAGATAGCCTAGCGGGCCAGACCCAGTACTTC. Translating it yields CASSQDSLAGQTQYF.

A few counts support this clonotype. The chain couples TRBV4-1 to TRBJ2-5; 9 nucleotides line up with TRBD2. CDR1 MGHRA and CDR2 YSYEKL come from the germline V gene. CDR3 size: 16 residues. V gave up 5 bases and J gave up 2 bases; unmatched junction bases: 9. The CDR3 protein is CASSSQRSGGQETQYF. The CDR3 DNA reads TGCGCCAGCAGCTCCCAACGGAGCGGGGGGCAAGAGACCCAGTACTTC.

This clonotype has ten or more counts. V and J are TRBV11-2 and TRBJ2-7, with 13 bases that match TRBD2. The CDR3 extends over 18 amino acids. J gave up 0 bases and V 5 bases, and 10 bases lay outside the gene matches. Germline loops: CDR1 SGHAT, CDR2 FQNNGV. In nucleotides, the CDR3 is TGTGCCAGCAGCCCCGCCCGGACTAGCGGGGGTAGCTCCTACGAGCAGTACTTC. This gives the protein CASSPARTSGGSSYEQYF.

This clonotype was counted a few times. V and J are TRBV5-1 and TRBJ2-5; D possibly uses TRBD1 or TRBD2 (5 bases each). The CDR3 is made up of 13 amino acids. Trimming took 5 bases from V and 5 from J, leaving 13 bases between them. Per the germline V gene, CDR1 is SGHRS and CDR2 is YFSETQ. CDR3 coding DNA: TGCGCCAGCAGTAGGGCCGGGACCGAGACCCAGTACTTC. This codes for CASSRAGTETQYF.

The rearrangement joins TRBV4-1 to TRBJ2-3; TRBD2 matches at 10 bases. The V gene's germline CDR1 is MGHRA and CDR2 YSYEKL. This CDR3 is built from 15 residues. The V segment lost 1 base and the J segment 9 bases; nucleotides outside the gene matches: 7. CDR3 in amino acids: CASSQGGSGGLTQYF. The CDR3 bases are TGCGCCAGCAGCCAAGGTGGTAGCGGGGGGTTGACGCAGTATTTT.

A few counts support this clonotype. V gene TRBV5-8 combines with J gene TRBJ2-7, with 7 bases that match TRBD1. Germline CDR1 SGHTS, CDR2 YDEGEE. CDR3 length: 14 residues. V lost 4 bases, J lost 4 bases, and 8 bases stayed unmatched. In DNA form, the CDR3 reads TGTGCCAGCAGCCGGACAGGACCGAGATACGAGCAGTACTTC. Protein sequence: CASSRTGPRYEQYF.

The chain recombines TRBV18 with TRBJ2-2; no definite D call. This CDR3 is 20 amino acids long. Germline V CDR1 and CDR2: KGHSH, LQKENI. Trimming shortened V by 2 bases and J by 0 bases, and 22 bases separated the two germline ends. CDR3 loop: CASSPLNGALEFSNTGELFF. Here the CDR3 DNA reads TGTGCCAGCTCACCATTAAACGGAGCCCTTGAATTCTCGAACACCGGGGAGCTGTTTTTT.

The table lists this clonotype with a few counts. The gene calls are TRBV20-1 and TRBJ2-7; a weak D match, TRBD1 (6 bases). CDR3 length equals 13 residues. Trimming stripped 3 bases from V and 0 bases from J, with 9 bases between. Germline CDR1 is DFQATT and CDR2 is SNEGSKA (reference sequence). CDR3 loop: CSARGADSYEQYF. Here the CDR3 DNA reads TGCAGTGCTAGGGGGGCTGACTCCTACGAGCAGTACTTC.

This clonotype was seen a few times. The V call is TRBV12-3 or TRBV12-4, the J call TRBJ1-5; D unclear. V was shortened by 5 bases and J by 3 bases, with 14 bases between the two germline ends. The CDR3 has 15 residues. The chain's CDR3 is CASSPSGQTNQPQHF. In DNA, the CDR3 is TGTGCCAGCAGTCCATCCGGGCAGACCAATCAGCCCCAGCATTTT.

The chain has TRBV7-9 and TRBJ1-3; D not certain. Per the germline V gene, CDR1 is SEHNR and CDR2 is FQNEAQ (reference sequence). CDR3 size: 15 residues. V shed 2 bases and J shed 0 bases, with 8 bases lying between them. CDR3 DNA: TGTGCCAGCAGCTTATCTCGATTCTCTGGAAACACCATATATTTT. Amino acid sequence: CASSLSRFSGNTIYF. Drawing the rest from reference TRBV7-9 and TRBJ1-3, the complete variable domain is DTGVSQNPRHKITKRGQNVTFRCDPISEHNRLYWYRQTLGQGPEFLTYFQNEAQLEKSRLLSDRFSAERPKGSFSTLEIQRTEQGDSAMYLCASSLSRFSGNTIYFGEGSWLTVV.

The chain couples TRBV7-3 to TRBJ2-1; the D is unclear. The CDR3 is made up of 14 amino acids. V lost 1 base and J 1 base, leaving 5 bases between the germline ends. The germline gives CDR1 SGHTA, CDR2 FQGTGA. Here the CDR3 DNA reads TGTGCCAGCAGCTTAATAGGTTCCTACAATGAGCAGTTCTTC. Translation gives CASSLIGSYNEQFF.

The chain links TRBV19 to TRBJ2-1; D might be TRBD1 (5 bases). The CDR3 is 15 amino acids. CDR1 and CDR2 (germline): LNHDA, SQIVND (reference sequence). The V and J ends lost 3 bases and 0 bases respectively, with 9 bases between them. CDR3 residues: CASSMDISSYNEQFF. The DNA of the CDR3 is TGTGCCAGTAGTATGGACATCAGCTCCTACAATGAGCAGTTCTTC.

This clonotype was detected only a few times. The rearrangement uses TRBV28 and TRBJ2-5, with 7 bases identical to TRBD2. Germline CDR1 MDHEN, CDR2 SYDVKM. This CDR3 spans 16 amino acids. The ends lost 2 bases at V and 5 bases at J; junction bases unmatched: 11. CDR3 region: CASSLLSGAAGETQYF. DNA of the CDR3: TGTGCCAGCAGTTTACTAAGCGGGGCCGCGGGGGAGACCCAGTACTTC.

In its sample, this clonotype was seen a few times. The chain has TRBV3-1 and TRBJ1-1, with 10 positions matching TRBD1. There are 14 residues in the CDR3. V dropped 4 bases and J dropped 11; count of bases not matched to a gene: 10. The germline V gene has CDR1 LGHDT and CDR2 YNNKEL (reference sequence). DNA for the CDR3: TGTGCCAGCAGCCGAATCACGGGACAGGGGATGGCTTTCTTT. It codes for CASSRITGQGMAFF.

This chain links TRBV12-3 or TRBV12-4 with TRBJ2-5, with 10 bases that match TRBD2. This CDR3 region has 16 residues. The trim removed 2 bases at V and 5 bases at J, leaving 8 bases unmatched. Written as DNA, the CDR3 is TGTGCCAGCAGTTTAACTAGCGGGGCTTTGGGGGAGACCCAGTACTTC. It yields the protein CASSLTSGALGETQYF.